The 20 T cell receptor beta chains reported below all come from one sample, sequenced in a study of cytomegalovirus exposure and HLA in healthy donors. Primers included in the PCR were 60 Vbeta and 13 Jbeta primers. Clones were read by immunoSEQ multiplex PCR, and TCRdb kept only the in-frame ones, dropping some. Altogether roughly 150,000 clones are present, around 80% being singletons, with the ten largest covering 0.95% to 1.5%. The sequencing input was PBMCs. Every receptor here comes from a boy between 2 and 10 years old in good health and CMV-seronegative.

This clone was detected only a few times. The chain links TRBV5-4 to TRBJ2-5, with 12 bases aligning to TRBD1. V lost 4 bases to trimming and J lost 4 bases; unmatched junction nucleotides: 5. Per germline, CDR1 SGHNT and CDR2 YYREEE (reference sequence). This CDR3 is built from 15 residues. CDR3 DNA: TGTGCCAGCAGCCCCGGGACAGGGGGCGGAGAGACCCAGTACTTC. Translating it yields CASSPGTGGGETQYF.

V usage is TRBV11-2 and J usage is TRBJ1-3; D not resolved. The CDR3 spans 16 residues. Germline V gene data show CDR1 as SGHAT and CDR2 as FQNNGV. Between the trimmed V and J ends, which lost 0 bases and 0 bases, there was a span of 9 bases. The CDR3 DNA follows: TGTGCCAGCAGCTTAGAATCGGTTTACTCTGGAAACACCATATATTTT. The encoded protein is CASSLESVYSGNTIYF.

This chain uses TRBV27 with TRBJ2-5; TRBD2 matches at 7 bases. V was clipped by 5 bases and J by 5 bases; unmatched bases: 8. The germline CDR1 and CDR2 sequences are MNHEY and SMNVEV (reference sequence). The CDR3 runs 14 residues. This CDR3 is CASSPLAGVETQYF. Written as DNA, the CDR3 is TGTGCCAGCAGTCCCCTGGCGGGGGTGGAGACCCAGTACTTC.

The chain joins TRBV13 to TRBJ2-1, with 7 bases matching TRBD2. The CDR3 runs to 15 residues. The J segment lost 9 bases and the V segment lost 3 bases, leaving 11 bases of the junction unmatched. The germline V gene encodes CDR1 PRHDT and CDR2 FYEKMQ (reference sequence). The CDR3 here is CASSLGGSTLAEQFF. In DNA form, the CDR3 reads TGTGCCAGCAGCTTGGGCGGGAGCACTCTGGCTGAGCAGTTCTTC.

This clone was counted between two and nine times. The V and J genes are TRBV28 and TRBJ2-5; 8 bases line up with TRBD1. This CDR3 is built from 13 residues. From germline, CDR1 is MDHEN and CDR2 SYDVKM. With 5 bases clipped from V and 5 bases from J, the junction kept 4 bases outside the gene matches. The chain's CDR3 is CASSPTGGETQYF. CDR3 in DNA: TGTGCCAGCAGTCCCACAGGGGGGGAGACCCAGTACTTC.

The chain is built from TRBV11-2 and TRBJ2-7; the match to TRBD2 covers 14 bases. Germline CDR1 is SGHAT and CDR2 is FQNNGV. There are 18 residues in the CDR3. Germline trimming cut 6 bases from V and 3 bases from J; bases unmatched to any gene: 13. Here the CDR3 reads CASSGPGTSGGSFYEQYV. DNA of the CDR3: TGTGCCAGCAGTGGACCCGGGACTAGCGGGGGCTCCTTCTACGAGCAGTACGTC.

The CDR3 spells CASMAGGSSYNSPLHF. The CDR3 DNA sequence: TGTGCCAGCATGGCAGGGGGAAGCTCCTATAATTCACCCCTCCACTTT. The chain uses TRBV25-1 and TRBJ1-6, with TRBD1 identical over 7 bases. The CDR3 covers 16 residues. Germline V lookup: CDR1 MGHDK, CDR2 SYGVNS. The V gene end was trimmed by 7 bases and the J gene end by 0 bases; junction bases not matched to a gene: 6.

The CDR3 loop is CASSESGGTKPQHF. Here the CDR3 DNA reads TGTGCCAGCAGTGAAAGTGGGGGCACGAAGCCCCAGCATTTT. This chain links TRBV6-1 with TRBJ1-5; possible D gene TRBD1, 6 bases. The V gene lost 2 bases and the J gene lost 8 bases, with 13 bases spanning the gap. Germline CDR1 reads MNHNS; CDR2 reads SASEGT. This CDR3 is 14 amino acids long.

The CDR3 DNA follows: TGCAGCGTTGCAGGGGGAGACACCGGGGAGCTGTTTTTT. Its protein is CSVAGGDTGELFF. V usage is TRBV29-1 and J usage is TRBJ2-2; 7 bases are a match to TRBD1. Germline V gives CDR1 SQVTM, CDR2 ANQGSEA. This CDR3 region has 13 residues. The junction had 2 bases not matched to a gene; V was cut back by 4 bases and J by 3 bases.

This chain uses TRBV9 with TRBJ2-1; 10 bases line up with TRBD2. The V segment lost 3 bases and the J segment 2 bases; nucleotides outside the gene matches: 2. The CDR3 has 15 residues. Germline V gives CDR1 SGDLS, CDR2 YYNGEE. CDR3 region: CASSALAGPYNEQFF. The CDR3 nucleotides read TGTGCCAGCAGCGCACTAGCGGGACCCTACAATGAGCAGTTCTTC. Looking up the rest from reference TRBV9 and TRBJ2-1 gives the full variable domain: DSGVTQTPKHLITATGQRVTLRCSPRSGDLSVYWYQQSLDQGLQFLIQYYNGEERAKGNILERFSAQQFPDLHSELNLSSLELGDSALYFCASSALAGPYNEQFFGPGTRLTVL.

The CDR3 DNA follows: TGTGCCAGCAGTGCCCGCCGACAGGATATGAACACTGAAGCTTTCTTT. Translating it yields CASSARRQDMNTEAFF. V and J are TRBV2 and TRBJ1-1; the D gene is possibly TRBD1 (6 bases). CDR1 and CDR2 from the germline V gene are SNHLY and FYNNEI. V was shortened by 4 bases and J by 0 bases, with 15 bases between the two germline ends. The CDR3 has 16 residues. The full variable domain, rest sourced from reference TRBV2 and TRBJ1-1, is EPEVTQTPSHQVTQMGQEVILRCVPISNHLYFYWYRQILGQKVEFLVSFYNNEISEKSEIFDDQFSVERPDGSNFTLKIRSTKLEDSAMYFCASSARRQDMNTEAFFGQGTRLTVV.

CDR3 loop: CASSPVGTGSYNEQFF. The CDR3 coding sequence is TGTGCCAGCAGCCCCGTCGGTACAGGCTCCTACAATGAGCAGTTCTTC. This chain joins TRBV7-3 and TRBJ2-1, with D possibly matching TRBD1 (5 bases). V was trimmed by 5 bases and J by 0 bases, leaving 14 bases between them. The CDR3 contains 16 residues. Germline CDR1 reads SGHTA; CDR2 reads FQGTGA.

The table lists this clone with a count of one. Other DNA sequences in this specimen translate into the identical CDR3. This chain connects TRBV6-1 to TRBJ2-7; 9 nucleotides align to TRBD1. The germline CDR1 and CDR2 sequences are MNHNS and SASEGT. V was clipped by 0 bases and J by 1 base; unmatched bases: 1. This CDR3 is built from 15 residues. This chain's CDR3 is CASSEAGTGSYEQYV. CDR3 bases: TGTGCCAGCAGTGAAGCCGGGACAGGGTCCTACGAGCAGTACGTC.

This chain uses TRBV6-5 with TRBJ1-2, with D maybe TRBD1 (6 bases). This CDR3 has 13 residues. Trimming cost V 5 bases and J 4 bases, with 11 bases left between them. Germline loops: CDR1 MNHEY, CDR2 SVGAGI. Here the CDR3 DNA reads TGTGCCAGCAGTCCGACAGGTGCCTATGGCTACACCTTC. Encoded protein: CASSPTGAYGYTF.

CDR3 in amino acids: CASSVHSFPNTEAFF. The CDR3 DNA sequence: TGTGCCAGCAGCGTTCACAGCTTTCCGAACACTGAAGCTTTCTTT. The chain has TRBV9 and TRBJ1-1; D gene unclear. Germline V gene data show CDR1 as SGDLS and CDR2 as YYNGEE. Trimming cost V 2 bases and J 1 base, with 12 bases left between them. This CDR3 region has 15 residues. Looking up the rest from reference TRBV9 and TRBJ1-1 gives the full variable domain: DSGVTQTPKHLITATGQRVTLRCSPRSGDLSVYWYQQSLDQGLQFLIQYYNGEERAKGNILERFSAQQFPDLHSELNLSSLELGDSALYFCASSVHSFPNTEAFFGQGTRLTVV.

This clone was observed once. V usage is TRBV6-6 and J usage is TRBJ1-1; D is ambiguous. Trimming stripped 2 bases from V and 0 bases from J, with 13 bases between. This CDR3 has 16 residues. Germline lookup yields CDR1 MNHNY and CDR2 SVGAGI (reference sequence). The CDR3: CASSYETVYLNTEAFF. The DNA of the CDR3 is TGTGCCAGCAGTTACGAAACCGTCTATTTGAACACTGAAGCTTTCTTT.

This chain uses TRBV5-1 with TRBJ2-3; D gene unclear. This CDR3 comprises 14 residues. Germline assignment: CDR1 SGHRS and CDR2 YFSETQ. V lost 4 bases to trimming and J lost 0 bases, with 9 bases between them. CDR3 sequence: CASSPHSSTDTQYF. The CDR3 DNA is TGCGCCAGCAGCCCCCACAGTAGCACAGATACGCAGTATTTT.

The genes are TRBV7-2 and TRBJ2-4; 8 bases are shared with TRBD2. In germline, CDR1 is SGHTA, CDR2 FQGNSA. The CDR3 is 15 residues long. The J segment lost 7 bases and the V segment lost 2 bases, leaving 7 bases of the junction unmatched. CDR3 region: CASSLSPSGLNIQYF. CDR3 sequence (DNA): TGTGCCAGCAGCTTATCTCCTAGCGGGTTGAACATTCAGTACTTC.

This chain joins TRBV29-1 and TRBJ1-2, with 10 bases aligning to TRBD1. The CDR3 totals 13 residues. V was clipped by 7 bases and J by 7 bases; unmatched bases: 9. CDR1 and CDR2 from the germline V gene are SQVTM and ANQGSEA. The CDR3 region has the DNA TGCAGCGCCACCCGACAGGGGGCGGTTGGCTACACCTTC. Protein sequence: CSATRQGAVGYTF.

This clone showed up just once. The rearrangement uses TRBV23-1 and TRBJ2-7; 7 nucleotides line up with TRBD2. TRBV23-1 has ORF status, its function being uncertain. This CDR3 is built from 14 residues. With V trimmed by 4 bases and J by 1 base, 4 bases remained unmatched. The CDR3: CASSLASGSYEQYF. The CDR3 coding sequence is TGCGCCAGCAGTCTCGCTAGCGGATCCTACGAGCAGTACTTC.